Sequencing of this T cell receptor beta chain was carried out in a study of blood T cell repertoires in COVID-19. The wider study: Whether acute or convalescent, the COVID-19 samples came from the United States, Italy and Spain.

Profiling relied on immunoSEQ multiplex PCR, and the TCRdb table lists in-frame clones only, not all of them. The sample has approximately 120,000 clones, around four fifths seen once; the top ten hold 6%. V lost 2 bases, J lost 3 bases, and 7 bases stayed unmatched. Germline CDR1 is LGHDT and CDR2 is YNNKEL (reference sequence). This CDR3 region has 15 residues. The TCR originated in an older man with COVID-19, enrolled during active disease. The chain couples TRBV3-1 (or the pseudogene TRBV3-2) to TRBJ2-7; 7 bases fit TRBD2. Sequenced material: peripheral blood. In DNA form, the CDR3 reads TGTGCCAGCAGCCAATTCGCGGGAGAATACTACGAGCAGTACTTC. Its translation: CASSQFAGEYYEQYF.